Each of the 19 T cell receptor beta chains below was sequenced from the same sample in a study of breast tumors, draining lymph nodes, adjacent tissues. MiXCR, applied by TCRdb to the multiplex PCR reads, yields one record per CDR3 protein. The sample has some 130,000 distinct CDR3 sequences, about 20% seen once. Axillary draining lymph nodes of breast cancer patients supplied the node samples. Sequences were obtained from axillary lymph node tissue. The receptors originated from a female donor with breast cancer. Some clones in this sample may be carry-over from other donors' samples.

This clonotype was detected a few times. The V and J genes are TRBV6-1 and TRBJ2-1; 8 bases are a match to TRBD2. Germline loops: CDR1 MNHNS, CDR2 SASEGT. This CDR3 has 14 residues. V shed 6 bases and J 9 bases; nucleotides not matched to a gene: 10. CDR3 loop: CASRTSGGRGEQFF. DNA for the CDR3: TGTGCCAGCAGAACCTCGGGAGGGCGGGGTGAGCAGTTCTTC.

This clonotype was seen repeatedly, ten times or more. The V and J genes are TRBV11-2 and TRBJ1-2; TRBD1 might be the D (5 bases). This CDR3 spans 14 amino acids. The germline CDR1 and CDR2 sequences are SGHAT and FQNNGV. Trimming left V 2 bases short and J 4 bases short, with 11 bases between. As DNA, the CDR3 is TGTGCCAGCAGCTTATCAAGGCAGGGCTATGGCTACACCTTC. Its translation: CASSLSRQGYGYTF. The full variable domain, with the rest looked up from reference TRBV11-2 and TRBJ1-2, is EAGVAQSPRYKIIEKRQSVAFWCNPISGHATLYWYQQILGQGPKLLIQFQNNGVVDDSQLPKDRFSAERLKGVDSTLKIQPAKLEDSAVYLCASSLSRQGYGYTFGSGTRLTVV.

This clonotype has ten or more counts. The J gene is TRBJ2-7, the V gene TRBV20-1; D is unresolved. Germline CDR1 reads DFQATT; CDR2 reads SNEGSKA (reference sequence). V shed 3 bases and J shed 4 bases, with 13 bases lying between them. The CDR3 totals 13 residues. CDR3 DNA: TGCAGTGCTAGCGCGGTCTACAATTACGAGCAGTACTTC. This encodes CSASAVYNYEQYF.

Note on this clonotype: No conserved phenylalanine or tryptophan ends this CDR3, so it is likely a read error. CDR3 sequence: CASSSSAANTGELFL. CDR3 DNA sequence: TGTGCCAGTAGTAGTTCAGCGGCGAACACCGGGGAGCTGTTTCTT. V and J are TRBV19 and TRBJ2-2, with D possibly matching TRBD2 (5 bases). This CDR3 comprises 15 residues. Germline lookup yields CDR1 LNHDA and CDR2 SQIVND (reference sequence). The V and J ends lost 4 bases and 0 bases respectively, with 9 bases between them.

The chain joins TRBV27 to TRBJ2-1, with 9 bases fitting TRBD2. V lost 4 bases and J lost 7; bases outside the gene matches: 8. Germline CDR1 reads MNHEY; CDR2 reads SMNVEV (reference sequence). This CDR3 is 15 amino acids long. This CDR3 is CASSSPGSGSNEQFF. Written as DNA, the CDR3 is TGTGCCAGCAGTTCCCCAGGTAGCGGGAGTAATGAGCAGTTCTTC.

This clonotype appeared a few times. This chain links TRBV11-2 with TRBJ1-5, with D possibly matching TRBD1 (5 bases). Trimming shortened V by 0 bases and J by 1 base, and 10 bases separated the two germline ends. The CDR3 extends over 16 amino acids. Germline values: CDR1 SGHAT, CDR2 FQNNGV. This chain's CDR3 is CASSLDGGWSNQPQHF. DNA for the CDR3: TGTGCCAGCAGCTTAGACGGGGGTTGGAGCAATCAGCCCCAGCATTTT.

This clonotype was seen many times. The chain recombines TRBV20-1 with TRBJ1-2; D gene unclear. Per the germline V gene, CDR1 is DFQATT and CDR2 is SNEGSKA (reference sequence). Trimming removed 8 bases at V and 5 bases at J, with 15 bases between. This CDR3 contains 12 residues. CDR3 nucleotide sequence: TGCAGTACCGGACCCCCGGTTTATGGCTACACCTTC. This translates into CSTGPPVYGYTF.

Regarding this clonotype: A clone one base away is much larger, so this may be a read error. Because it lacks the conserved phenylalanine or tryptophan at the end, this CDR3 is likely a read error. This chain uses TRBV27 with TRBJ2-1, with 13 bases fitting TRBD2. Germline assignment: CDR1 MNHEY and CDR2 SMNVEV (reference sequence). The CDR3 totals 17 residues. The ends lost 7 bases at V and 10 bases at J; junction bases unmatched: 16. CDR3 bases: TGTGCCAGCAATCGCCAAACCGGGACTAGCGGGACGGGGGAGCAGTTCCTC. It translates to CASNRQTGTSGTGEQFL.

Many counts were recorded for this clonotype. The genes are TRBV5-6 and TRBJ2-5; 7 bases match TRBD1. CDR3 size: 14 residues. In germline, CDR1 is SGHDT, CDR2 YYEEEE. V was clipped by 4 bases and J by 3 bases; unmatched bases: 6. For the CDR3, the DNA is TGTGCCAGCAGCCTCAACAGGGGAAAAGAGACCCAGTACTTC. As protein: CASSLNRGKETQYF. Combining the CDR3 with reference TRBV5-6 and TRBJ2-5 gives the whole variable domain DAGVTQSPTHLIKTRGQQVTLRCSPKSGHDTVSWYQQALGQGPQFIFQYYEEEERQRGNFPDRFSGHQFPNYSSELNVNALLLGDSALYLCASSLNRGKETQYFGPGTRLLVL.

This clonotype appeared many times. The chain uses TRBV24-1 and TRBJ2-7; 8 nucleotides agree with TRBD2. Looked up from germline, CDR1 is KGHDR and CDR2 is SFDVKD. V gave up 3 bases and J gave up 3 bases; unmatched junction bases: 6. This CDR3 region has 15 residues. The CDR3 sequence: CATSDPGTSGYEQYF. The CDR3 DNA follows: TGTGCCACCAGTGATCCCGGGACTAGTGGCTACGAGCAGTACTTC.

The table lists this clonotype with a count of one. This sequence may be a read error, since a much larger clone differs from it by one base. The chain couples TRBV10-2 to TRBJ2-6; D is ambiguous. The V and J ends lost 4 bases and 4 bases respectively, with 5 bases between them. The CDR3 contains 13 residues. The germline V gene has CDR1 WSHSY and CDR2 SAAADI. As DNA, the CDR3 is TGCGCCAGCAGTGGAGCGGGGGCCAACGTCCTGACTTTC. This sequence encodes CASSGAGANVLTF.

There are many counts of this clonotype. The gene calls are TRBV5-1 and TRBJ1-3, with D unresolved. CDR3 length equals 14 residues. V lost 4 bases to trimming and J lost 0 bases, with 8 bases between them. Looked up from germline, CDR1 is SGHRS and CDR2 is YFSETQ. The CDR3 DNA reads as TGCGCCAGCAGCATACAGAGCTCTGGAAACACCATATATTTT. Translation: CASSIQSSGNTIYF.

The sample holds many counts of this clonotype. The chain joins TRBV3-1 to TRBJ2-7, with unresolved D. This CDR3 has 13 residues. V gave up 8 bases and J gave up 3 bases, with 14 bases separating them. CDR1 and CDR2 (germline): LGHDT, YNNKEL (reference sequence). CDR3 in amino acids: CASSPRGGYEQYF. DNA of the CDR3: TGTGCCAGCTCACCACGCGGCGGCTACGAGCAGTACTTC.

The sample holds many counts of this clonotype. The DNA of the CDR3 is TGTGCCAGTAGTATAGCCCGGGAGCCCGGGAAGGAGACCCAGTACTTC. Translating it yields CASSIAREPGKETQYF. The V gene is TRBV19, the J gene TRBJ2-5, with a tentative D call TRBD2 (6 bases). CDR1 is LNHDA and CDR2 is SQIVND in the germline V gene (reference sequence). Trimming took off 1 base at V and 5 bases at J, with 17 bases between the two ends. CDR3 length: 16 residues.

This clonotype was picked up many times. The chain is built from TRBV5-5 and TRBJ1-5; D uncertain. The CDR3 is 16 amino acids. Germline lookup yields CDR1 SGHKS and CDR2 YYEKEE (reference sequence). Trimming took off 4 bases at V and 4 bases at J, with 18 bases between the two ends. The CDR3 DNA reads TGTGCCAGCAGCCCGTACCCGGGGAGAGGGAATCAGCCCCAGCATTTT. It yields the protein CASSPYPGRGNQPQHF.

This clonotype was detected ten times or more. V and J are TRBV4-1 and TRBJ2-3; TRBD2 matches at 11 bases. This CDR3 region has 17 residues. The germline V gene has CDR1 MGHRA and CDR2 YSYEKL. The V gene end was trimmed by 0 bases and the J gene end by 6 bases; junction bases not matched to a gene: 8. The CDR3 spells CASSQEGTSGRDDTQYF. The DNA for the CDR3 is TGCGCCAGCAGCCAAGAGGGAACTAGCGGGAGAGATGATACGCAGTATTTT.

In the case of this clonotype: A read error is possible here, since a much larger clone lies one base away. V usage is TRBV27 and J usage is TRBJ2-1; tentative D call: TRBD2 (5 bases). V lost 5 bases and J lost 4, with 15 bases in between. CDR1 and CDR2 (germline): MNHEY, SMNVEV (reference sequence). The CDR3 is made up of 15 amino acids. The CDR3 sequence is CASSRSGAMYNEQFF. DNA of the CDR3: TGTGCCAGCAGTCGAAGCGGAGCCATGTACAATGAGCAGTTCTTC.

This clonotype was counted ten times or more. The J gene is TRBJ2-3, the V gene TRBV18; tentative D call: TRBD2 (6 bases). The CDR3 is 17 residues long. V was trimmed by 3 bases and J by 6 bases, leaving 22 bases between them. CDR1 and CDR2 (germline): KGHSH, LQKENI. The CDR3 protein is CASSPYTPGLETDTQYF. The CDR3, as DNA: TGTGCCAGCTCACCTTACACCCCGGGACTCGAGACCGATACGCAGTATTTT.

Of note for this clonotype: A read error is possible here, since a much larger clone lies one base away. The rearrangement joins TRBV29-1 to TRBJ1-2; D unclear. Trimming cost V 4 bases and J 2 bases, with 5 bases left between them. Germline CDR1 and CDR2: SQVTM and ANQGSEA. The CDR3 has 11 amino acids. This chain's CDR3 is CSVGENYGYTF. The CDR3 DNA is TGCAGCGTTGGTGAGAACTATGGCTACACCTTC.